This T cell receptor beta chain was sequenced for a study of blood T cell repertoires in COVID-19. Study in general: PBMCs, B-cell-depleted T cells, or T cells were the source of the cDNA or gDNA that made up the material.

This clone has more than one count but fewer than ten. Recruited during active infection, patients (from Seattle) were subsequently followed longitudinally. The method was immunoSEQ multiplex PCR; TCRdb's version includes in-frame clones alone and lacks a portion of them. The sample has nearly 300,000 clones, approximately 84% seen once; the top ten hold over 1.1%. The ends were cut back, 2 bases at V and 0 bases at J, with 9 bases in the middle. The CDR3 runs to 14 residues. Per germline, CDR1 SGDLS and CDR2 YYNGEE. The receptor was derived from a human donor with COVID-19, enrolled during active disease. The donor label of this sample is uncertain. The sample consisted of peripheral blood. This chain uses TRBV9 with TRBJ2-7, with D perhaps TRBD2 (7 bases). The CDR3 coding sequence is TGTGCCAGCAGCGTCGGGGGGCTCTCCTACGAGCAGTACTTC. Its protein is CASSVGGLSYEQYF.